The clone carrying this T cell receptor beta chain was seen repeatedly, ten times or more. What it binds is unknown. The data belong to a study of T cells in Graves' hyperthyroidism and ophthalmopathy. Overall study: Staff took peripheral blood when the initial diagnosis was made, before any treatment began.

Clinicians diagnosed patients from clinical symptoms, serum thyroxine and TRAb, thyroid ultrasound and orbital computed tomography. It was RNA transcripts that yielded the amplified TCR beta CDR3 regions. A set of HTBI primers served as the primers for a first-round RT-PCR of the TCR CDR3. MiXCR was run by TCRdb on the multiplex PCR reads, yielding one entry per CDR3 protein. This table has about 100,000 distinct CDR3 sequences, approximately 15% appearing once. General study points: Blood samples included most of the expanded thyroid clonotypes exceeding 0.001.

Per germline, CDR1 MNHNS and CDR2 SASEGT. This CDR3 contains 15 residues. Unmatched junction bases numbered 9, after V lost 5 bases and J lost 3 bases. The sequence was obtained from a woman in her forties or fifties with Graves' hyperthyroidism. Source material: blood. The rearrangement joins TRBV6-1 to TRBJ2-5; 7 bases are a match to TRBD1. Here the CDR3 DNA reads TGTGCCAGCAGTCATGACGGGACAGCAAAAGAGACCCAGTACTTC. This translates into CASSHDGTAKETQYF.